Included here is one T cell receptor beta chain sequence, with context. Its specificity is not known. Splitting of CD4+ cells produced CD45RA+ naive and CD45RA-negative memory subsets. The entry originates in a study of shared clonotypes between healthy human individuals. The V gene's germline CDR1 is MNHEY and CDR2 SMNVEV (reference sequence). This CDR3 has 15 residues. V shed 5 bases and J 7 bases; nucleotides not matched to a gene: 8. Study findings and constraints: Clonotypes that were shared across a few donors made up about 4.5% of naive CD4 clonotypes.

Clones were read by immunoSEQ multiplex PCR, and TCRdb kept only the in-frame ones, dropping some. The sample has 550,000 to 850,000 clones, around two thirds seen once. The V gene is TRBV27, the J gene TRBJ2-1, with 10 nucleotides matching TRBD1. The receptor comes from a woman in her thirties in good health. Sequenced sample: memory CD4+ T cells sorted from blood. As to subset: CD45RA-negative fraction. The CDR3 bases are TGTGCCAGCAGTCCCGGGACAGGGGTTAGGAATGAGCAGTTCTTC. It specifies CASSPGTGVRNEQFF.